This T cell receptor beta chain derives from a study of T cell changes during pregnancy in multiple sclerosis. Libraries were prepared by immunoSEQ multiplex PCR; TCRdb keeps only in-frame clonotypes and omits some of them. The sample shows about 100,000 clones, 92% of them seen only once. This sequence was found in a female donor with multiple sclerosis, enrolled in a pregnancy study. The starting material was peripheral blood, obtained after pregnancy.

The CDR3 region has the DNA TGTGCCAGCAGGCGGGGTATTCCCATGAACACTGAAGCTTTCTTT. Translation: CASRRGIPMNTEAFF. The chain recombines TRBV7-2 with TRBJ1-1; D call uncertain. The CDR3 is 15 amino acids. Trimming removed 6 bases at V and 0 bases at J, with 14 bases between. In germline, CDR1 is SGHTA, CDR2 FQGNSA.